The 31 T cell receptor beta chains below come from one sample, sequenced in a study of Graves' ophthalmopathy and Graves' hyperthyroidism. The authors amplified TCR beta CDR3 regions, and they did so from RNA transcripts for repertoire sequencing. First-round RT-PCR relied on HTBI primers, and a second-round multiplex PCR came next. TCRdb passed the multiplex PCR reads through MiXCR, listing each CDR3 protein once. The table includes about 1.2 million distinct CDR3 sequences, 36% detected once. Sequenced material: peripheral blood or thyroid tissue (not recorded which). The receptors originated from an adult man with Graves' hyperthyroidism.

This chain connects TRBV2 to TRBJ2-5; perhaps D is TRBD1 or TRBD2 (5 bases each). The V end lost 9 bases, the J end lost 5 bases, and 13 bases lay between the germline ends. Germline CDR1 reads SNHLY; CDR2 reads FYNNEI. This CDR3 has 12 amino acids. CDR3 nucleotides: TGTGCCAGTCTCAGGGACGGTGAGACCCAGTACTTC. This sequence encodes CASLRDGETQYF. The whole variable domain, filled in from reference TRBV2 and TRBJ2-5, reads EPEVTQTPSHQVTQMGQEVILRCVPISNHLYFYWYRQILGQKVEFLVSFYNNEISEKSEIFDDQFSVERPDGSNFTLKIRSTKLEDSAMYFCASLRDGETQYFGPGTRLLVL.

This clonotype has more than one count but fewer than ten. The chain uses TRBV5-8 and TRBJ2-7; 14 nucleotides agree with TRBD2. This CDR3 comprises 17 residues. In germline, CDR1 is SGHTS, CDR2 YDEGEE. Unmatched junction bases numbered 8, after V lost 4 bases and J lost 2 bases. The CDR3 is CASSKGTSGSTPYEQYF. The CDR3 region has the DNA TGTGCCAGCAGCAAAGGGACTAGCGGGAGTACTCCCTACGAGCAGTACTTC.

This clonotype occurred once. The chain employs TRBV28 and TRBJ2-7; the D gene is possibly TRBD2 (6 bases). V shed 4 bases and J shed 2 bases, with 15 bases lying between them. The germline V gene has CDR1 MDHEN and CDR2 SYDVKM. This CDR3 contains 15 residues. CDR3 protein: CASSWPGLGAYEQYF. The CDR3 nucleotides read TGTGCCAGCAGTTGGCCGGGACTGGGGGCCTACGAGCAGTACTTC.

This clonotype has only a few counts. The rearrangement joins TRBV19 to TRBJ1-5; the match to TRBD1 covers 7 bases. V was clipped by 1 base and J by 5 bases; unmatched bases: 17. This CDR3 region has 19 residues. The germline gives CDR1 LNHDA, CDR2 SQIVND (reference sequence). The CDR3 coding sequence is TGTGCCAGTAGTATAGTTTTTGGCTACGACACAGGGGTGGATCAGCCCCAGCATTTT. Protein: CASSIVFGYDTGVDQPQHF.

The genes are TRBV29-1 and TRBJ2-1; D unresolved. The V gene lost 7 bases and the J gene lost 6 bases, with 7 bases spanning the gap. The germline gives CDR1 SQVTM, CDR2 ANQGSEA. This CDR3 contains 10 residues. The CDR3 nucleotides read TGCAGCGCCCGGCGCAATGAGCAGTTCTTC. Translation gives CSARRNEQFF.

This clonotype was observed at least ten times. The genes are TRBV20-1 and TRBJ1-3; TRBD1 matches at 9 bases. V dropped 3 bases and J dropped 2; count of bases not matched to a gene: 5. The CDR3 loop spans 15 amino acids. Per germline, CDR1 DFQATT and CDR2 SNEGSKA (reference sequence). The CDR3 spells CSAREQGATGNTIYF. In nucleotides, the CDR3 is TGCAGTGCTAGGGAACAGGGGGCTACTGGAAACACCATATATTTT.

In its sample, this clonotype was seen many times. This chain joins TRBV5-1 and TRBJ2-7; tentatively, D is TRBD1 (5 bases). Germline CDR1 reads SGHRS; CDR2 reads YFSETQ. The CDR3 totals 14 residues. The germline V and J ends were trimmed by 0 bases and 0 bases, with 7 bases remaining between them. The CDR3: CASSLEGLSYEQYF. The CDR3 nucleotides are TGCGCCAGCAGCTTGGAGGGGCTCTCCTACGAGCAGTACTTC.

This sequence joins TRBV4-1 and TRBJ2-7, with 10 bases identical to TRBD2. Germline assignment: CDR1 MGHRA and CDR2 YSYEKL. The J segment lost 5 bases and the V segment lost 4 bases, leaving 2 bases of the junction unmatched. This CDR3 is built from 13 residues. The CDR3 reads CASSRTSGHEQYF. The DNA of the CDR3 is TGCGCCAGCAGCCGGACTAGCGGCCACGAGCAGTACTTC.

This sequence joins TRBV20-1 and TRBJ1-6; 10 bases are a match to TRBD1. The germline V gene encodes CDR1 DFQATT and CDR2 SNEGSKA (reference sequence). J gave up 7 bases and V 0 bases, and 9 bases lay outside the gene matches. The CDR3 is 17 amino acids. As DNA, the CDR3 is TGCAGTGCTAGAGATGTTACGGGACAGGGGCTCAATTCACCCCTCCACTTT. Translated: CSARDVTGQGLNSPLHF.

As regards this clonotype: A much larger clone differs by one base, so this may be a read error. The chain employs TRBV7-9 and TRBJ2-7; 12 bases are shared with TRBD1. Germline CDR1 and CDR2: SEHNR and FQNEAQ (reference sequence). The CDR3 is 15 amino acids. The CDR3: CASGGTGGLIYERYF. CDR3 coding DNA: TGTGCCAGCGGCGGGACAGGGGGCTTGATTTACGAGCGGTACTTC.

This clonotype occurred many times. The chain recombines TRBV4-1 with TRBJ2-5; TRBD2 agrees at 11 bases. Germline CDR1 and CDR2: MGHRA and YSYEKL. Germline trimming cut 4 bases from V and 3 bases from J; bases unmatched to any gene: 7. The CDR3 extends over 16 amino acids. CDR3 bases: TGCGCCAGCAGCCCGGTTAGCGGGGGGGCCGAAGAGACCCAGTACTTC. This translates into CASSPVSGGAEETQYF.

In the case of this clonotype: This sequence may be a read error, since a much larger clone differs from it by one base. This chain connects TRBV7-2 to TRBJ2-2, with D possibly TRBD1 on 5 matching bases. The CDR3 length is 14 residues. Germline values: CDR1 SGHTA, CDR2 FQGNSA. As DNA, the CDR3 is TGTGCCAGCGGCTTAGTTTGGGGCGCCGGGGAGCTGTTTTTT. Protein sequence: CASGLVWGAGELFF.

In this sample, this clonotype turned up many times. This chain links TRBV7-8 with TRBJ2-7; a possible D gene is TRBD2 (6 bases). Germline assignment: CDR1 SGHVS and CDR2 FQNEAQ. Trimming pared 4 bases from V and 3 bases from J, leaving 16 bases between. The CDR3 is made up of 15 amino acids. The CDR3 DNA reads as TGTGCCAGCAGCTATCGAGGAGGGGAGAACTACGAGCAGTACTTC. It is translated as CASSYRGGENYEQYF.

This clonotype has at least ten counts. This chain joins TRBV2 and TRBJ2-7; 10 nucleotides line up with TRBD1. V shed 6 bases, J shed 1 base, and the junction held 6 bases outside the gene matches. The CDR3 runs 15 residues. The germline CDR1 and CDR2 sequences are SNHLY and FYNNEI. The CDR3 is CASSGDRGLSYEQYF. The CDR3 nucleotides are TGTGCCAGCAGCGGAGACAGGGGGCTATCCTACGAGCAGTACTTC.

The chain employs TRBV4-3 and TRBJ2-7, with 11 bases fitting TRBD2. V lost 1 base and J lost 2; bases outside the gene matches: 4. CDR1 LGHNA and CDR2 YSLEER come from the germline V gene. The CDR3 is 16 amino acids. The CDR3 loop reads CASSQAPSGGTYEQYF. The DNA of the CDR3 is TGCGCCAGCAGCCAAGCCCCTAGCGGGGGGACCTACGAGCAGTACTTC.

V gene TRBV29-1 combines with J gene TRBJ2-7; 11 bases line up with TRBD2. The CDR3 sequence is 13 residues long. CDR1 is SQVTM and CDR2 is ANQGSEA in the germline V gene. Written as DNA, the CDR3 is TGCAGTGATAGCGGGAGGGGTGAAAGGAAGCAGTACTTC. Translation gives CSDSGRGERKQYF.

In its sample, this clonotype was seen many times. The chain has TRBV9 and TRBJ1-6; no clear D gene. CDR1 and CDR2 from the germline V gene are SGDLS and YYNGEE. With 6 bases removed from V and 7 bases from J, the gap between germline ends came to 14 bases. The CDR3 spans 14 residues. The CDR3 DNA sequence: TGTGCCAGCAAGGCGGGAACTTCCAATTCACCCCTCCACTTT. It encodes CASKAGTSNSPLHF. The full variable domain, in which reference TRBV9 and TRBJ1-6 provide the parts outside the CDR3, is DSGVTQTPKHLITATGQRVTLRCSPRSGDLSVYWYQQSLDQGLQFLIQYYNGEERAKGNILERFSAQQFPDLHSELNLSSLELGDSALYFCASKAGTSNSPLHFGNGTRLTVT.

The V call is TRBV12-3 or TRBV12-4, the J call TRBJ2-7; tentatively, D is TRBD1 (5 bases). This CDR3 region has 13 residues. V dropped 5 bases and J dropped 5 bases, with 13 bases sitting between them. In DNA, the CDR3 is TGTGCCAGCAGTCTCTCCGAGACAGACGAGCAGTACTTC. Amino acid sequence: CASSLSETDEQYF.

This clonotype has a handful of counts. This chain links TRBV10-3 with TRBJ1-6; D ambiguous. The ends were cut back, 6 bases at V and 10 bases at J, with 16 bases in the middle. Germline assignment: CDR1 ENHRY and CDR2 SYGVKD. The CDR3 sequence is 14 residues long. The chain's CDR3 is CAIRPDGVRSPLHF. The CDR3 nucleotides read TGTGCCATCAGACCCGACGGGGTTAGATCACCCCTCCACTTT.

The chain links TRBV2 to TRBJ2-7, with D tentatively TRBD1 or TRBD2 (5 bases each). Germline CDR1 SNHLY, CDR2 FYNNEI. The CDR3 sequence is 12 residues long. With 8 bases removed from V and 9 bases from J, the gap between germline ends came to 17 bases. The CDR3: CASRDLKRWQYF. The CDR3 DNA sequence: TGTGCCAGCCGGGACCTCAAACGGTGGCAGTACTTC.

The V call is TRBV10-3, the J call TRBJ2-7; tentative D call: TRBD1 (6 bases). The CDR3 length is 15 residues. Germline V gives CDR1 ENHRY, CDR2 SYGVKD. Trimming took 0 bases from V and 0 from J, leaving 9 bases between them. The CDR3 here is CAISESGTPSYEQYF. CDR3 bases: TGTGCCATCAGTGAGTCGGGGACACCCTCCTACGAGCAGTACTTC.

The count of this clonotype is one. This likely comes from a read error, as the CDR3 has no conserved phenylalanine or tryptophan at its end. The limits of the CDR3 on the DNA are not certain, so only TCRdb's listed CDR3 is given. The CDR3 here is CASSTFQGAYGYTFGS. This chain joins TRBV7-9 and TRBJ2-5; no check of the table's D call, TRBD1, against the DNA was made. The CDR3 is 16 amino acids in total, end residues counted. Germline CDR1 reads SEHNR; CDR2 reads FQNEAQ (reference sequence).

The chain combines TRBV25-1 with TRBJ1-5; D gene ambiguous. Looked up from germline, CDR1 is MGHDK and CDR2 is SYGVNS. The germline V and J ends were trimmed by 5 bases and 0 bases, with 8 bases remaining between them. CDR3 length: 14 residues. CDR3 sequence (DNA): TGTGCCAGCAGTATTAGCTATAGCAATCAGCCCCAGCATTTT. Translated: CASSISYSNQPQHF.

The CDR3 loop is CAISDFGTGGVVNNSPLHF. CDR3 bases: TGTGCCATCAGTGATTTCGGGACAGGGGGAGTGGTTAATAATTCACCCCTCCACTTT. The V and J genes are TRBV10-3 and TRBJ1-6, with 11 nucleotides matching TRBD1. Trimming took 3 bases from V and 5 from J; bases not matched to a gene: 12. This CDR3 is 19 amino acids long. Germline CDR1 reads ENHRY; CDR2 reads SYGVKD.

The genes are TRBV5-1 and TRBJ2-7; D perhaps matches TRBD1 (6 bases). CDR1 is SGHRS, CDR2 YFSETQ, per germline. The V end lost 1 base, the J end lost 2 bases, and 28 bases lay between the germline ends. The CDR3 has 20 amino acids. The CDR3 DNA follows: TGCGCCAGCAGCTTGTTGTTTTGCACGGGACACGGCCTGGAACCCTACGAGCAGTACTTC. Protein: CASSLLFCTGHGLEPYEQYF.

The V call is TRBV5-1, the J call TRBJ2-7; D is possibly TRBD1 (6 bases). The germline V gene has CDR1 SGHRS and CDR2 YFSETQ. The ends were cut back, 6 bases at V and 9 bases at J, with 13 bases in the middle. The CDR3 sequence is 11 residues long. The DNA for the CDR3 is TGCGCCAGCAACTGGGAAGGGGGGCAGTACTTC. It yields the protein CASNWEGGQYF.

This clonotype has just one count. The V call is TRBV7-8, the J call TRBJ2-2, with 12 positions matching TRBD1. Germline V CDR1 and CDR2: SGHVS, FQNEAQ. The CDR3 spans 13 residues. The trim removed 5 bases at V and 13 bases at J, leaving 5 bases unmatched. CDR3 residues: CASSQGQGARLFF. The CDR3 nucleotides are TGTGCCAGCAGCCAGGGACAGGGGGCAAGGCTGTTTTTT.

Only a few counts were recorded for this clonotype. The rearrangement links TRBV12-3 or TRBV12-4 to TRBJ2-5; D might be TRBD2 (6 bases). CDR3 length equals 14 residues. The V end lost 3 bases, the J end lost 1 base, and 9 bases lay between the germline ends. The CDR3 is CASSFGGAQETQYF. CDR3 sequence (DNA): TGTGCCAGCAGTTTTGGCGGGGCCCAAGAGACCCAGTACTTC.

The V and J genes are TRBV6-6 and TRBJ1-2, with D tentatively TRBD1 (6 bases). Germline CDR1 is MNHNY and CDR2 is SVGAGI (reference sequence). Trimming took 6 bases from V and 6 from J, leaving 11 bases between them. The CDR3 covers 12 residues. Here the CDR3 reads CASRSGVDGYTF. The CDR3, as DNA: TGTGCCAGCAGGTCAGGGGTGGATGGCTACACCTTC.

V gene TRBV12-3 or TRBV12-4 combines with J gene TRBJ2-7, with D perhaps TRBD1 (6 bases). V lost 2 bases, J lost 3 bases, and 11 bases lay in between. The CDR3 runs to 14 residues. As DNA, the CDR3 is TGTGCCAGCAGTTTAAACAGGGTTATCTACGAGCAGTACTTC. This gives the protein CASSLNRVIYEQYF.

This clonotype was counted only a few times. V gene TRBV12-3 or TRBV12-4 combines with J gene TRBJ2-7; TRBD2 might be the D (6 bases). Trimming removed 3 bases from V and 3 bases from J, with 18 bases in between. The length of the CDR3 is 16 residues. The CDR3 nucleotides are TGTGCCAGCAGTTTGTTCCCCTCGGGAGTAAACTACGAGCAGTACTTC. Translated, it gives CASSLFPSGVNYEQYF.